This T cell receptor beta chain was sequenced for a study of T cell responses to AZD1222 COVID-19 vaccine. The V and J ends lost 5 bases and 0 bases respectively, with 9 bases between them. CDR3 length: 14 residues. Data came from immunoSEQ multiplex PCR; TCRdb stores just in-frame clones and leaves some out. This sample yields about 97,000 clones, of which around nine tenths are seen a single time; less than 3.5% belongs to the top ten. The receptor comes from an adult in good health. The V and J genes are TRBV5-3 and TRBJ1-3; tentative D call: TRBD1 (5 bases). TRBV5-3 is reported as an ORF; its role is uncertain. Sequences were derived from peripheral blood, sampled on day 0 of AZD1222 vaccination. The CDR3 coding sequence is TGTGCCAGAAGTCACGACAGCTCTGGAAACACCATATATTTT. As protein: CARSHDSSGNTIYF.